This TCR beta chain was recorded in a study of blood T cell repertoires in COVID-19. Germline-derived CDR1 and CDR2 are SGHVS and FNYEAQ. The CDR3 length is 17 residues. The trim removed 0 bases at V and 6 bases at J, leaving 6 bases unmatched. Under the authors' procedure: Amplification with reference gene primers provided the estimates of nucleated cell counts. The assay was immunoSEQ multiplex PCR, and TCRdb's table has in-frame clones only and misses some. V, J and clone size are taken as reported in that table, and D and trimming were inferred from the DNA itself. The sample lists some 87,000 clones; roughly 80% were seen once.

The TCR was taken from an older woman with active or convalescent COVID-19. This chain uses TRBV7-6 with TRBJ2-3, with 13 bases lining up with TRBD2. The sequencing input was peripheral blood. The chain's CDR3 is CASSLAPTSGGTDTQYF. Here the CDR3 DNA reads TGTGCCAGCAGCTTAGCCCCGACTAGCGGGGGGACTGATACGCAGTATTTT.